This paragraph reports one TCR beta chain. The target antigen is unknown. This entry belongs to a study of cytomegalovirus exposure and HLA in healthy donors. Looking at the study overall: Samples from HLA-typed donors yielded about 85 million unique TCRs in an early data release. Study-wide results and limits: Previously analyzed data showed that most TCR beta V segments were productive at a frequency of about 87% or about 30%.

Trimming at V came to 6 bases and at J to 4 bases, leaving 5 bases not matched to a gene. The germline CDR1 and CDR2 sequences are WSHSY and SAAADI. This CDR3 is built from 15 residues. The PCR had 60 Vbeta and 13 Jbeta primers. Sequencing used immunoSEQ multiplex PCR; TCRdb keeps in-frame clones, though not all of them. The sample has under 200,000 clones; roughly 80% are singletons. The chain recombines TRBV10-2 with TRBJ1-4, with 10 bases aligning to TRBD1. This clonotype was sampled from a woman in her late teens or twenties in good health and CMV-seronegative. Material: PBMCs. CDR3 nucleotide sequence: TGCGCCAGCAGGACAGGGGGCTCGGGTAATGAAAAACTGTTTTTT. Translation: CASRTGGSGNEKLFF.